The rows below give T cell receptor beta chains drawn from one sample of a study of CD8 T cells in Susac syndrome. TCRdb processed the immunoSEQ multiplex PCR reads anew with MiXCR; each CDR3 protein has one entry. The sample has more than 200,000 distinct CDR3 sequences, over 90% seen once. Sequenced sample: CD4+ T cells from PBMCs. These receptors were collected from a human donor with Susac syndrome. Both conserved end residues are part of each CDR3. Each record gives: CDR3 protein, CDR3 DNA, J gene, V gene, clone size, D gene. The D gene is left open where the match is weak. Clone size appears in some rows only: once, few, many, or a class for an expanded clone.

CDR3: CASSQGQFANYEQYF
DNA: TGTGCCAGCAGCCAAGGACAGTTTGCCAACTACGAGCAGTACTTC
J: TRBJ2-7
V: TRBV3-1
size: NA
D: NA

CDR3: CASSLEVANTQETQYF
DNA: TGTGCCAGCAGCTTGGAGGTAGCTAATACCCAAGAGACCCAGTACTTC
J: TRBJ2-5
V: TRBV5-4
size: NA
D: NA

CDR3: CSARLEPADTQYF
DNA: TGCAGTGCTAGGCTGGAGCCAGCAGATACGCAGTATTTT
J: TRBJ2-3
V: TRBV20-1
size: NA
D: NA

CDR3: CASSQDRQGGISNQPQHF
DNA: TGTGCCAGCAGCCAAGATAGGCAGGGGGGGATTAGCAATCAGCCCCAGCATTTT
J: TRBJ1-5
V: TRBV4-2
size: NA
D: TRBD1

CDR3: CASSGGLPRSTEAFF
DNA: TGTGCCAGCAGCGGGGGCCTACCGAGGAGCACTGAAGCTTTCTTT
J: TRBJ1-1
V: TRBV12-3/TRBV12-4
size: NA
D: NA

CDR3: CAIRLLSPGQPSGEPQHF
DNA: TGTGCCATCAGACTACTTTCTCCGGGACAGCCTTCCGGGGAGCCCCAGCATTTT
J: TRBJ1-5
V: TRBV10-3
size: NA
D: TRBD1

CDR3: CSARPTTGSGANVLTF
DNA: TGCAGTGCTAGGCCCACGACAGGGTCTGGGGCCAACGTCCTGACTTTC
J: TRBJ2-6
V: TRBV20-1
size: NA
D: TRBD1

CDR3: CASEENHQPQHF
DNA: TGTGCCAGCGAGGAGAATCATCAGCCCCAGCATTTT
J: TRBJ1-5
V: TRBV28
size: once
D: NA

CDR3: CATSTTPRGQAYEQYF
DNA: TGTGCCACCAGCACAACCCCCCGGGGACAGGCTTACGAGCAGTACTTC
J: TRBJ2-7
V: TRBV15
size: NA
D: TRBD1

CDR3: CASLPGTSGGEQYF
DNA: TGTGCCAGTCTACCCGGGACTAGCGGGGGCGAGCAGTACTTC
J: TRBJ2-7
V: TRBV2
size: NA
D: TRBD2

CDR3: CASSLVPLSDTQYF
DNA: TGTGCCAGCAGCTTAGTGCCCTTATCAGATACGCAGTATTTT
J: TRBJ2-3
V: TRBV7-2
size: NA
D: NA

CDR3: CASSLGTSGGAAYNEQFF
DNA: TGCGCCAGCAGCCTCGGGACTAGCGGGGGGGCCGCCTACAATGAGCAGTTCTTC
J: TRBJ2-1
V: TRBV5-1
size: NA
D: TRBD2

CDR3: CASRYGRAGGYTF
DNA: TGTGCCAGCAGATACGGACGGGCCGGTGGCTACACCTTC
J: TRBJ1-2
V: TRBV3-1
size: NA
D: NA

CDR3: CSAMTGLGRTDTQYF
DNA: TGCAGTGCGATGACGGGACTAGGTCGCACAGATACGCAGTATTTT
J: TRBJ2-3
V: TRBV20-1
size: NA
D: TRBD2

CDR3: CASSQDLPGGLFF
DNA: TGTGCCAGCAGCCAAGACCTGCCCGGGGGGCTGTTTTTT
J: TRBJ2-2
V: TRBV3-1
size: NA
D: NA

CDR3: CSARDSKGGETQYF
DNA: TGCAGTGCTAGAGACAGTAAGGGAGGGGAGACCCAGTACTTC
J: TRBJ2-5
V: TRBV20-1
size: NA
D: TRBD2

CDR3: CAWRTGTGATNEKLFF
DNA: TGTGCCTGGAGGACCGGGACAGGGGCAACTAATGAAAAACTGTTTTTT
J: TRBJ1-4
V: TRBV30
size: NA
D: TRBD1

CDR3: CASIPGQGMNTEAFF
DNA: TGTGCCAGCATCCCAGGCCAGGGAATGAACACTGAAGCTTTCTTT
J: TRBJ1-1
V: TRBV12-3/TRBV12-4
size: NA
D: NA

CDR3: CASSLRLGEQYF
DNA: TGTGCCAGCAGCCTGAGACTAGGCGAGCAGTACTTC
J: TRBJ2-7
V: TRBV3-1
size: NA
D: NA

CDR3: CAWSGPSGPDNEQFF
DNA: TGTGCCTGGAGTGGCCCTAGCGGCCCTGACAATGAGCAGTTCTTC
J: TRBJ2-1
V: TRBV30
size: NA
D: TRBD2

CDR3: CSARDSWGGVNTEAFF
DNA: TGCAGTGCTAGAGATTCGTGGGGAGGAGTGAACACTGAAGCTTTCTTT
J: TRBJ1-1
V: TRBV20-1
size: NA
D: NA

CDR3: CASSVYGASGNTIYF
DNA: TGTGCCAGCAGCGTGTACGGGGCCTCTGGAAACACCATATATTTT
J: TRBJ1-3
V: TRBV9
size: NA
D: NA

CDR3: CASSRQGDTEAFF
DNA: TGTGCCAGCAGCCGACAGGGGGACACTGAAGCTTTCTTT
J: TRBJ1-1
V: TRBV6-6
size: NA
D: TRBD1

CDR3: CAISERTSDEQFF
DNA: TGTGCCATCAGTGAAAGGACTAGTGATGAGCAGTTCTTC
J: TRBJ2-1
V: TRBV10-3
size: NA
D: TRBD2

CDR3: CASTLGYNEQFF
DNA: TGTGCCAGCACCCTGGGCTACAATGAGCAGTTCTTC
J: TRBJ2-1
V: TRBV2
size: NA
D: NA

CDR3: CATSGSGLTYEQYF
DNA: TGTGCCACCAGTGGTTCTGGTCTTACCTACGAGCAGTACTTC
J: TRBJ2-7
V: TRBV24-1
size: NA
D: NA

CDR3: CASSPVSGGAVRYNEQFF
DNA: TGTGCCAGCAGTCCGGTTAGCGGGGGGGCCGTTCGCTACAATGAGCAGTTCTTC
J: TRBJ2-1
V: TRBV28
size: NA
D: TRBD2

CDR3: CAWSVQGALHTEAFF
DNA: TGTGCCTGGAGTGTACAGGGGGCTTTACACACTGAAGCTTTCTTT
J: TRBJ1-1
V: TRBV30
size: NA
D: TRBD1

CDR3: CASSLGYSGANVLTF
DNA: TGCGCCAGCAGCTTGGGTTACTCTGGGGCCAACGTCCTGACTTTC
J: TRBJ2-6
V: TRBV5-1
size: NA
D: NA

CDR3: CATSRDNRLAGGNQETQYF
DNA: TGTGCCACCAGCAGAGATAACCGACTAGCGGGGGGTAACCAAGAGACCCAGTACTTC
J: TRBJ2-5
V: TRBV15
size: NA
D: TRBD2

CDR3: CASSQVDTQYF
DNA: TGTGCCAGCAGCCAAGTTGATACGCAGTATTTT
J: TRBJ2-3
V: TRBV3-1
size: NA
D: NA

CDR3: CASTPGVNEQFF
DNA: TGTGCCAGCACCCCGGGGGTCAATGAGCAGTTCTTC
J: TRBJ2-1
V: TRBV12-3/TRBV12-4
size: NA
D: NA

CDR3: CASATRYYQETQYF
DNA: TGTGCCAGCGCGACTCGATATTACCAAGAGACCCAGTACTTC
J: TRBJ2-5
V: TRBV27
size: NA
D: NA

CDR3: CSVERGPLGEQFF
DNA: TGCAGCGTTGAGCGGGGGCCCTTGGGGGAGCAGTTCTTC
J: TRBJ2-1
V: TRBV29-1
size: NA
D: NA

CDR3: CARDSSGNTIYF
DNA: TGTGCCCGGGACAGCTCTGGAAACACCATATATTTT
J: TRBJ1-3
V: TRBV30
size: NA
D: TRBD1

CDR3: CSARLGPWGGYTF
DNA: TGCAGTGCTAGATTGGGGCCTTGGGGGGGCTACACCTTC
J: TRBJ1-2
V: TRBV20-1
size: NA
D: NA

CDR3: CASSGWTSGGASQETQYF
DNA: TGTGCCAGCAGTGGCTGGACTAGCGGGGGGGCATCGCAAGAGACCCAGTACTTC
J: TRBJ2-5
V: TRBV12-3/TRBV12-4
size: NA
D: TRBD2

CDR3: CASSQGRGANSPLHF
DNA: TGTGCCAGCAGCCAAGGCAGGGGAGCTAATTCACCCCTCCACTTT
J: TRBJ1-6
V: TRBV14
size: NA
D: NA

CDR3: CASRGTGAHTEAFF
DNA: TGTGCCAGCAGGGGGACAGGGGCGCACACTGAAGCTTTCTTT
J: TRBJ1-1
V: TRBV12-3/TRBV12-4
size: once
D: TRBD1

CDR3: CSVGSGTRQETQYF
DNA: TGCAGCGTGGGCTCCGGGACTCGGCAAGAGACCCAGTACTTC
J: TRBJ2-5
V: TRBV29-1
size: once
D: NA